This T cell receptor beta chain was found in a study of blood T cell repertoires in COVID-19. On the study more broadly: Nucleic acid was either cDNA or gDNA, and it came from T cells, B-cell-depleted T cells, or PBMCs.

This clone showed up just once. CDR3 size: 14 residues. CDR1 is LNHDA, CDR2 SQIVND, per germline (reference sequence). V dropped 1 base and J dropped 2; count of bases not matched to a gene: 1. Under the authors' procedure: Counts of nucleated cells, estimated from reference gene primer amplification, were obtained. Only in-frame clones appear in the TCRdb table, and some are missing; sequencing was by immunoSEQ multiplex PCR. V and J calls and clone size are copied from that table; D and trimming were computed from the DNA. Found here are 65,000 to 85,000 clones, 70% to 90% of them singletons; the top ten hold 18%.

J is TRBJ2-7 and V is TRBV19, with TRBD1 matching over 8 bases. Sequenced sample: peripheral blood. The clonotype comes from a woman aged 55-75 years with acute or convalescent COVID-19. The CDR3: CASSIVQGAYEQYF. The CDR3 bases are TGTGCCAGTAGTATAGTACAGGGGGCCTACGAGCAGTACTTC. Together with reference TRBV19 and TRBJ2-7, the CDR3 gives the full variable domain: DGGITQSPKYLFRKEGQNVTLSCEQNLNHDAMYWYRQDPGQGLRLIYYSQIVNDFQKGDIAEGYSVSREKKESFPLTVTSAQKNPTAFYLCASSIVQGAYEQYFGPGTRLTVT.